This T cell receptor (beta chain) was obtained from a study of blood T cell repertoires in COVID-19. The Seattle site enrolled patients during active infection and followed them longitudinally. Germline lookup yields CDR1 SGHTA and CDR2 FQGNSA. The CDR3 totals 15 residues. Trimming took off 2 bases at V and 7 bases at J, with 12 bases between the two ends. How the authors handled the data: The assay estimated nucleated cells by amplifying reference gene primers. Generated by immunoSEQ multiplex PCR, the TCRdb table keeps only in-frame clones and is missing some. V and J calls and clone size follow that table, whereas D and trimming were derived from the DNA. The data contain hundreds of thousands of clones, approximately 88% of them singletons.

The clonotype was recovered from a woman between 45 and 65 years old with COVID-19, enrolled during active disease. J is TRBJ1-6 and V is TRBV7-2, with D perhaps matching TRBD1 (5 bases). Sequencing input: peripheral blood. The CDR3 coding sequence is TGTGCCAGCAGCTTACTAGGGGTTCCAAATTCACCCCTCCACTTT. It is translated as CASSLLGVPNSPLHF. The full variable domain, in which reference TRBV7-2 and TRBJ1-6 provide the parts outside the CDR3, is GAGVSQSPSNKVTEKGKDVELRCDPISGHTALYWYRQSLGQGLEFLIYFQGNSAPDKSGLPSDRFSAERTGGSVSTLTIQRTQQEDSAVYLCASSLLGVPNSPLHFGNGTRLTVT.